The 17 T cell receptor beta chains below come from one sample, sequenced in a study of T cell repertoires in cytomegalovirus infection. One entry per CDR3 protein, called by TCRdb with MiXCR from the reads. Among almost 500,000 distinct CDR3 sequences listed, about 10% were seen once. The sequenced sample was PBMCs. These receptors were collected from a human donor in good health (CMV status not recorded). Some clones in this sample may be carry-over from other donors' samples.

This clonotype was seen more than once but under ten times. This sequence joins TRBV20-1 and TRBJ2-1, with D perhaps matching TRBD1 (6 bases). CDR1 is DFQATT, CDR2 SNEGSKA, per germline (reference sequence). V lost 6 bases and J lost 4, with 16 bases in between. The CDR3 sequence is 14 residues long. The CDR3 here is CSAVPEDRYNEQFF. In DNA, the CDR3 is TGCAGTGCCGTACCCGAAGACAGGTACAATGAGCAGTTCTTC.

The sample holds many counts of this clonotype. The chain has TRBV24-1 and TRBJ2-1; the match to TRBD2 covers 13 bases. This CDR3 comprises 16 residues. V shed 3 bases and J 7 bases; nucleotides not matched to a gene: 5. Germline V gives CDR1 KGHDR, CDR2 SFDVKD. The CDR3, as DNA: TGTGCCACCAGTGATCCCGGGACTAGCGGGAAAAATGAGCAGTTCTTC. Translated, it gives CATSDPGTSGKNEQFF.

CDR3 sequence reads: CASSLGGTQNIQYF. The CDR3 region has the DNA TGTGCCAGCAGCTTAGGTGGGACCCAAAACATTCAGTACTTC. The chain links TRBV7-2 to TRBJ2-4; D may match TRBD1 or TRBD2 (5 bases each). The CDR3 has 14 amino acids. V lost 1 base and J 5 bases, leaving 9 bases between the germline ends. Germline V gene sequence: CDR1 SGHTA, CDR2 FQGNSA. The variable domain in full, with the rest retrieved from reference TRBV7-2 and TRBJ2-4, is GAGVSQSPSNKVTEKGKDVELRCDPISGHTALYWYRQSLGQGLEFLIYFQGNSAPDKSGLPSDRFSAERTGGSVSTLTIQRTQQEDSAVYLCASSLGGTQNIQYFGAGTRLSVL.

The rearrangement joins TRBV30 to TRBJ1-2; D uncertain. Germline-derived CDR1 and CDR2 are GTSNPN and SVGIG (reference sequence). Trimming pared 1 base from V and 11 bases from J, leaving 23 bases between. This CDR3 comprises 15 residues. The CDR3 region has the DNA TGTGCCTGGAGTGGGAAACCGAACCCCACCTCAGGTTACACCTTC. Encoded protein: CAWSGKPNPTSGYTF. Using reference TRBV30 and TRBJ1-2 for the parts outside the CDR3, the full variable domain is SQTIHQWPATLVQPVGSPLSLECTVEGTSNPNLYWYRQAAGRGLQLLFYSVGIGQISSEVPQNLSASRPQDRQFILSSKKLLLSDSGFYLCAWSGKPNPTSGYTFGSGTRLTVV.

This clonotype was seen many times. The CDR3 loop is CASSSGEGPTYEQYF. As DNA, the CDR3 is TGTGCCAGCAGTTCCGGTGAAGGGCCTACCTACGAGCAGTACTTC. The V and J genes are TRBV28 and TRBJ2-7; D is unclear. Trimming stripped 4 bases from V and 2 bases from J, with 15 bases between. The CDR3 totals 15 residues. Germline V gene data show CDR1 as MDHEN and CDR2 as SYDVKM. The variable domain in full, completed from reference TRBV28 and TRBJ2-7, reads DVKVTQSSRYLVKRTGEKVFLECVQDMDHENMFWYRQDPGLGLRLIYFSYDVKMKEKGDIPEGYSVSREKKERFSLILESASTNQTSMYLCASSSGEGPTYEQYFGPGTRLTVT.

The chain is built from TRBV2 and TRBJ1-2, with D unclear. The CDR3 is 13 amino acids. Germline values: CDR1 SNHLY, CDR2 FYNNEI. Trimming removed 1 base from V and 7 bases from J, with 10 bases in between. CDR3 nucleotide sequence: TGTGCCAGCAGTGAAGTGGGCCACAGTGGCTACACCTTC. The encoded protein is CASSEVGHSGYTF.

The table lists this clonotype with a few counts. This CDR3 reads CASSSGGGLAGNEQFF. The CDR3 DNA sequence: TGTGCCAGCAGCTCGGGGGGGGGACTAGCGGGGAATGAGCAGTTCTTC. The rearrangement uses TRBV11-3 and TRBJ2-1, with 13 bases identical to TRBD2. Looked up from germline, CDR1 is SGHNT and CDR2 is YENEEA. This CDR3 comprises 16 residues. Unmatched junction bases numbered 7, after V lost 4 bases and J lost 7 bases.

This clonotype has ten or more counts. The chain carries TRBV7-3 and TRBJ2-1, with 8 bases fitting TRBD1. J gave up 5 bases and V 6 bases, and 3 bases lay outside the gene matches. Germline values: CDR1 SGHTA, CDR2 FQGTGA. CDR3 length equals 13 residues. Here the CDR3 reads CASRRTGNNEQFF. The DNA of the CDR3 is TGTGCCAGCAGAAGGACAGGGAACAATGAGCAGTTCTTC.

This clonotype has only a few counts. This chain connects TRBV6-6 to TRBJ1-1, with D possibly being TRBD1 (5 bases). Germline assignment: CDR1 MNHNY and CDR2 SVGAGI (reference sequence). The V end lost 6 bases, the J end lost 11 bases, and 16 bases lay between the germline ends. The CDR3 is made up of 12 amino acids. In DNA form, the CDR3 reads TGTGCCAGCAGCCTCACCGGGGCATTTGCTTTCTTT. Translating gives CASSLTGAFAFF.

This clonotype was counted many times. This chain joins TRBV4-2 and TRBJ1-2; the D gene is possibly TRBD1 (5 bases). Germline V gives CDR1 LGHNA, CDR2 YNFKEQ. V was pared by 0 bases and J by 4 bases, with 12 bases between. This CDR3 has 15 amino acids. The CDR3 loop reads CASSQDKGTVYGYTF. In nucleotides, the CDR3 is TGTGCCAGCAGCCAAGATAAGGGGACGGTCTATGGCTACACCTTC.

In this sample, this clonotype turned up many times. This sequence joins TRBV7-2 and TRBJ2-3; TRBD2 agrees at 11 bases. The trim removed 4 bases at V and 2 bases at J, leaving 11 bases unmatched. CDR3 length equals 18 residues. The germline gives CDR1 SGHTA, CDR2 FQGNSA. CDR3 loop: CASSYQSGTSGHTDTQYF. The CDR3 coding sequence is TGTGCCAGCAGCTATCAATCTGGGACTAGCGGTCACACAGATACGCAGTATTTT.

In this sample, this clonotype turned up many times. The chain uses TRBV20-1 and TRBJ1-6; D ambiguous. V lost 2 bases and J 13 bases, leaving 15 bases between the germline ends. Germline V CDR1 and CDR2: DFQATT, SNEGSKA (reference sequence). This CDR3 has 13 amino acids. For the CDR3, the DNA is TGCAGTGCTAGATTAACACCATCGGAGCCCCTCCACTTT. Translated: CSARLTPSEPLHF.

The sample holds a few counts of this clonotype. The CDR3 sequence: CASSPREVNTGELFF. The DNA of the CDR3 is TGTGCCAGTAGTCCCCGTGAAGTGAACACCGGGGAGCTGTTTTTT. This chain joins TRBV19 and TRBJ2-2; no clear D gene. The CDR3 has 15 residues. The germline gives CDR1 LNHDA, CDR2 SQIVND (reference sequence). Between the trimmed V and J ends, which lost 5 bases and 1 base, there was a span of 11 bases.

This clonotype was detected ten times or more. The V gene is TRBV6-5, the J gene TRBJ2-1; 15 bases fit TRBD2. Germline CDR1 and CDR2: MNHEY and SVGAGI. The junction had 0 bases not matched to a gene; V was cut back by 2 bases and J by 7 bases. There are 15 residues in the CDR3. This chain's CDR3 is CASSYGTSGRNEQFF. Written as DNA, the CDR3 is TGTGCCAGCAGTTACGGGACTAGCGGGAGGAATGAGCAGTTCTTC.

At least ten counts were recorded for this clonotype. V usage is TRBV7-2 and J usage is TRBJ1-2; D gene unclear. Deletions cut 0 bases from V and 6 bases from J, with 14 bases between. The CDR3 is 15 residues long. CDR1 is SGHTA and CDR2 is FQGNSA in the germline V gene. The CDR3 DNA follows: TGTGCCAGCAGCTTAGCTTTATCCAGAACTAATGGCTACACCTTC. Its translation: CASSLALSRTNGYTF.

CDR3: CASSQEVLPGEFNEQFF. In DNA, the CDR3 is TGCGCCAGCAGTCAAGAGGTACTACCAGGAGAATTCAATGAGCAGTTCTTC. The chain links TRBV23-1 to TRBJ2-1; D gene unclear. TRBV23-1 is flagged as an ORF with uncertain function. The CDR3 has 17 amino acids. V lost 2 bases and J lost 6, with 20 bases in between.

This clonotype was detected ten times or more. This sequence joins TRBV7-2 and TRBJ2-3; D gene uncertain. The V end was cut by 3 bases, the J end by 0 bases, with 7 bases between. Germline CDR1 SGHTA, CDR2 FQGNSA. The CDR3 is 14 residues long. In DNA form, the CDR3 reads TGTGCCAGCAGCTTTGATGGTAGCACAGATACGCAGTATTTT. Amino acid sequence: CASSFDGSTDTQYF.